Listed here are 26 T cell receptor beta chains from one sample, sequenced in a study of cytomegalovirus exposure and HLA in healthy donors. The study ran its PCR with 60 Vbeta and 13 Jbeta primers. This table comes from immunoSEQ multiplex PCR, and its TCRdb copy is limited to in-frame clones, with some not included. The sample holds 81,000 or so clones, 65% to 80% seen once. Sequencing was done on a sample of PBMCs. The receptors shown here come from a man aged 55 to 70 in good health and CMV-seronegative.

The chain carries TRBV4-1 and TRBJ2-3; TRBD1 matches at 9 bases. The CDR3 is 15 amino acids. V shed 3 bases and J 4 bases; nucleotides not matched to a gene: 5. Germline CDR1 is MGHRA and CDR2 is YSYEKL. The CDR3 coding sequence is TGCGCCAGCAGCCACGGGACAGGGCGGTCAGATACGCAGTATTTT. This gives the protein CASSHGTGRSDTQYF.

The chain joins TRBV5-1 to TRBJ2-2; TRBD2 matches at 7 bases. The CDR3 contains 13 residues. Germline V gene data show CDR1 as SGHRS and CDR2 as YFSETQ. The junction had 3 bases not matched to a gene; V was cut back by 7 bases and J by 3 bases. CDR3 in DNA: TGCGCCAGCGAGCGGGGTTACACCGGGGAGCTGTTTTTT. This translates into CASERGYTGELFF.

The V call is TRBV5-5, the J call TRBJ2-5, with 8 nucleotides matching TRBD1. This CDR3 has 16 residues. CDR1 SGHKS and CDR2 YYEKEE come from the germline V gene (reference sequence). V was pared by 1 base and J by 1 base, with 6 bases of the junction left unmatched. For the CDR3, the DNA is TGTGCCAGCAGCTTGCTGACAGGGGCGTTCCAAGAGACCCAGTACTTC. This translates into CASSLLTGAFQETQYF.

The chain carries TRBV6-5 and TRBJ1-2; TRBD1 is a possible D gene (5 bases). The CDR3 length is 14 residues. Germline V gene data show CDR1 as MNHEY and CDR2 as SVGAGI. Deletions cut 5 bases from V and 8 bases from J, with 18 bases between. This chain's CDR3 is CASSTSGTGGGYTF. The CDR3 nucleotides read TGTGCCAGCAGTACGTCCGGGACCGGAGGGGGCTACACCTTC.

The chain recombines TRBV6-5 with TRBJ1-1; TRBD1 aligns across 9 bases. Germline CDR1 and CDR2: MNHEY and SVGAGI. V shed 5 bases and J 1 base; nucleotides not matched to a gene: 5. CDR3 length: 15 residues. The CDR3 reads CASSDWGQGNTEAFF. DNA for the CDR3: TGTGCCAGCAGTGACTGGGGACAGGGGAACACTGAAGCTTTCTTT.

The J gene is TRBJ2-1, the V gene TRBV30; TRBD1 matches at 8 bases. The junction had 9 bases not matched to a gene; V was cut back by 0 bases and J by 5 bases. CDR3 length: 16 residues. The V gene's germline CDR1 is GTSNPN and CDR2 SVGIG (reference sequence). CDR3 DNA sequence: TGTGCCTGGAGTGTACCGGGAACAGGGGGGAACAATGAGCAGTTCTTC. Translating gives CAWSVPGTGGNNEQFF.

The chain combines TRBV14 with TRBJ1-1, with D possibly TRBD1 on 6 matching bases. Germline values: CDR1 SGHDN, CDR2 FVKESK. Deletions cut 3 bases from V and 5 bases from J, with 16 bases between. The CDR3 loop spans 15 amino acids. The CDR3 sequence: CASSHRGGGITEAFF. The CDR3, as DNA: TGTGCCAGCAGCCACCGAGGGGGGGGGATAACTGAAGCTTTCTTT. Variable domain in full (rest from reference TRBV14 and TRBJ1-1): EAGVTQFPSHSVIEKGQTVTLRCDPISGHDNLYWYRRVMGKEIKFLLHFVKESKQDESGMPNNRFLAERTGGTYSTLKVQPAELEDSGVYFCASSHRGGGITEAFFGQGTRLTVV.

The rearrangement joins TRBV5-6 to TRBJ1-3; 9 positions agree with TRBD1. CDR1 is SGHDT, CDR2 YYEEEE, per germline. This CDR3 contains 17 residues. V dropped 5 bases and J dropped 0; count of bases not matched to a gene: 9. The CDR3 here is CASRLGTGPYSGNTIYF. The DNA for the CDR3 is TGTGCCAGCAGATTAGGGACAGGGCCATACTCTGGAAACACCATATATTTT.

The J gene is TRBJ2-3, the V gene TRBV4-2; 16 nucleotides match TRBD2. Trimming cost V 3 bases and J 5 bases; bases outside gene matches: 2. The CDR3 has 16 amino acids. Germline V gene data show CDR1 as LGHNA and CDR2 as YNFKEQ. CDR3: CASSQGLAGGVDTQYF. Here the CDR3 DNA reads TGTGCCAGCAGCCAGGGACTAGCGGGGGGGGTAGATACGCAGTATTTT.

The genes are TRBV19 and TRBJ2-7, with 11 bases lining up with TRBD1. The germline V gene has CDR1 LNHDA and CDR2 SQIVND (reference sequence). The CDR3 totals 14 residues. V shed 5 bases, J shed 2 bases, and the junction held 2 bases outside the gene matches. For the CDR3, the DNA is TGTGCCAGTAGTCCGGGACAGGGGGCCTACGAGCAGTACTTC. It is translated as CASSPGQGAYEQYF. Full variable domain (remainder filled in from reference TRBV19 and TRBJ2-7): DGGITQSPKYLFRKEGQNVTLSCEQNLNHDAMYWYRQDPGQGLRLIYYSQIVNDFQKGDIAEGYSVSREKKESFPLTVTSAQKNPTAFYLCASSPGQGAYEQYFGPGTRLTVT.

In its sample, this clone was seen a few times. CDR3 residues: CASNCQSGGACNEQFF. The CDR3, as DNA: TGTGCCAGCAATTGTCAGAGCGGGGGGGCATGCAATGAGCAGTTCTTC. The gene calls are TRBV6-4 and TRBJ2-1, with 10 bases matching TRBD2. Per the germline V gene, CDR1 is MRHNA and CDR2 is SNTAGT. CDR3 length: 16 amino acids. The J segment lost 6 bases and the V segment lost 7 bases, leaving 12 bases of the junction unmatched.

The gene calls are TRBV5-8 and TRBJ1-5; D may be TRBD1 (5 bases). Trimming left V 3 bases short and J 3 bases short, with 13 bases between. This CDR3 has 15 residues. The germline CDR1 and CDR2 sequences are SGHTS and YDEGEE. DNA for the CDR3: TGTGCCAGCAGCTCCGGACAAAATTTCAATCAGCCCCAGCATTTT. Translating it yields CASSSGQNFNQPQHF. Based on the CDR3 plus reference TRBV5-8 and TRBJ1-5, the full variable domain is EAGVTQSPTHLIKTRGQQATLRCSPISGHTSVYWYQQALGLGLQFLLWYDEGEERNRGNFPPRFSGRQFPNYSSELNVNALELEDSALYLCASSSGQNFNQPQHFGDGTRLSIL.

The chain combines TRBV12-5 with TRBJ2-5, with TRBD2 as a possible D gene (6 bases). Trimming shortened V by 4 bases and J by 0 bases, and 9 bases separated the two germline ends. This CDR3 region has 14 residues. Germline CDR1 and CDR2: LGHNT and FRNRAP. For the CDR3, the DNA is TGTGCTAGTGGTTCCTGGGACTACCAAGAGACCCAGTACTTC. Encoded protein: CASGSWDYQETQYF.

The rearrangement links TRBV19 to TRBJ2-5, with D possibly TRBD1 on 5 matching bases. CDR3 length: 16 residues. The germline V gene encodes CDR1 LNHDA and CDR2 SQIVND (reference sequence). The germline V and J ends were trimmed by 4 bases and 1 base, with 16 bases remaining between them. The CDR3 DNA sequence: TGTGCCAGTAGTAGCCCCTCAAAGGGGCGCCAAGAGACCCAGTACTTC. Amino acid sequence: CASSSPSKGRQETQYF.

This rearrangement joins TRBV28 to TRBJ2-1; 11 nucleotides match TRBD1. V shed 5 bases and J 8 bases; nucleotides not matched to a gene: 8. The length of the CDR3 is 15 residues. Germline values: CDR1 MDHEN, CDR2 SYDVKM. Here the CDR3 reads CASSIRDRGFDEQFF. The CDR3 DNA sequence: TGTGCCAGCAGTATCCGGGACAGGGGGTTTGATGAGCAGTTCTTC. Together with reference TRBV28 and TRBJ2-1, the CDR3 gives the full variable domain: DVKVTQSSRYLVKRTGEKVFLECVQDMDHENMFWYRQDPGLGLRLIYFSYDVKMKEKGDIPEGYSVSREKKERFSLILESASTNQTSMYLCASSIRDRGFDEQFFGPGTRLTVL.

This chain connects TRBV6-1 to TRBJ2-1; 7 bases align to TRBD2. V shed 6 bases, J shed 7 bases, and the junction held 12 bases outside the gene matches. Per germline, CDR1 MNHNS and CDR2 SASEGT. The CDR3 is made up of 15 amino acids. The CDR3 region is CASRRSGGWANEQFF. The DNA of the CDR3 is TGTGCCAGCAGAAGGTCGGGGGGATGGGCGAATGAGCAGTTCTTC.

Concerning this clone: One junction end disagrees with the germline gene, perhaps due to a read error. J is TRBJ1-2 and V is TRBV7-9, with 10 bases lining up with TRBD1. This CDR3 region has 17 residues. Germline loops: CDR1 SEHNR, CDR2 FQNEAQ (reference sequence). The CDR3 sequence is CSSSLASQRQGAGGYTF. The CDR3 DNA sequence: TGTTCCAGCAGCTTAGCCTCTCAACGACAGGGGGCTGGTGGCTACACCTTC.

The chain recombines TRBV9 with TRBJ1-2; a possible D gene is TRBD1 (6 bases). The CDR3 extends over 14 amino acids. V lost 3 bases to trimming and J lost 2 bases, with 11 bases between them. Germline V lookup: CDR1 SGDLS, CDR2 YYNGEE. In DNA, the CDR3 is TGTGCCAGCAGCGATTCGACAGGCAACTATGGCTACACCTTC. Protein product: CASSDSTGNYGYTF.

The chain recombines TRBV30 with TRBJ1-1; D may be TRBD1 (5 bases). Germline CDR1 and CDR2: GTSNPN and SVGIG (reference sequence). The CDR3 totals 14 residues. V was pared by 0 bases and J by 10 bases, with 18 bases between. The CDR3 here is CAWSVSLQGRGAFF. CDR3 nucleotide sequence: TGTGCCTGGAGTGTCTCGCTGCAGGGTAGAGGAGCTTTCTTT.

The chain couples TRBV9 to TRBJ2-7; D may be TRBD1 (6 bases). V lost 0 bases, J lost 2 bases, and 18 bases lay in between. This CDR3 contains 17 residues. Germline CDR1 reads SGDLS; CDR2 reads YYNGEE. The CDR3 loop is CASSVGPTGTVPYEQYF. The CDR3 DNA is TGTGCCAGCAGCGTAGGCCCAACAGGGACCGTCCCCTACGAGCAGTACTTC.

The rearrangement joins TRBV7-8 to TRBJ2-1; perhaps TRBD1 as D (6 bases). The germline V gene encodes CDR1 SGHVS and CDR2 FQNEAQ. V lost 3 bases, J lost 5 bases, and 11 bases lay in between. This CDR3 is 14 amino acids long. The CDR3 loop reads CASSFYREDNEQFF. The CDR3, as DNA: TGTGCCAGCAGCTTTTACAGGGAAGACAATGAGCAGTTCTTC. Combining the CDR3 with reference TRBV7-8 and TRBJ2-1 gives the whole variable domain GAGVSQSPRYKVAKRGQDVALRCDPISGHVSLFWYQQALGQGPEFLTYFQNEAQLDKSGLPSDRFFAERPEGSVSTLKIQRTQQEDSAVYLCASSFYREDNEQFFGPGTRLTVL.

The chain couples TRBV13 to TRBJ2-1; TRBD1 matches 8 bases. Trimming removed 2 bases from V and 9 bases from J; junction bases left unmatched: 9. In germline, CDR1 is PRHDT, CDR2 FYEKMQ (reference sequence). CDR3 length: 15 residues. The CDR3 nucleotides are TGTGCCAGCAGCTTACAGGGGGCGCTTCTGGGTGAGCAGTTCTTC. It is translated as CASSLQGALLGEQFF.

This rearrangement joins TRBV27 to TRBJ2-1; D ambiguous. Looked up from germline, CDR1 is MNHEY and CDR2 is SMNVEV (reference sequence). Trimming left V 8 bases short and J 8 bases short, with 25 bases between. This CDR3 is built from 16 residues. The CDR3 reads CASHPGPATGWHEQFF. The CDR3 DNA reads as TGTGCCAGCCATCCCGGCCCCGCGACGGGTTGGCATGAGCAGTTCTTC.

This sequence joins TRBV30 and TRBJ1-1; weak D call: TRBD1 (6 bases). CDR1 GTSNPN and CDR2 SVGIG come from the germline V gene (reference sequence). This CDR3 spans 14 amino acids. The V end lost 4 bases, the J end lost 1 base, and 13 bases lay between the germline ends. CDR3 sequence (DNA): TGTGCCTGGAACAGGGTCCAGTCGAACACTGAAGCTTTCTTT. The encoded protein is CAWNRVQSNTEAFF.

The chain employs TRBV6-1 and TRBJ1-2; 9 nucleotides line up with TRBD1. Germline V CDR1 and CDR2: MNHNS, SASEGT. V was pared by 5 bases and J by 2 bases, with 3 bases of the junction left unmatched. The CDR3 consists of 14 residues. For the CDR3, the DNA is TGTGCCAGCAGTTTGGGACAGGGAAACTATGGCTACACCTTC. Encoded protein: CASSLGQGNYGYTF.

The chain recombines TRBV19 with TRBJ2-7; the D gene is possibly TRBD2 (5 bases). Per the germline V gene, CDR1 is LNHDA and CDR2 is SQIVND (reference sequence). V was shortened by 5 bases and J by 3 bases, with 14 bases between the two germline ends. The CDR3 is made up of 14 amino acids. CDR3 amino acids: CASSALATFYEQYF. CDR3 coding DNA: TGTGCCAGTAGTGCCTTAGCGACCTTCTACGAGCAGTACTTC.